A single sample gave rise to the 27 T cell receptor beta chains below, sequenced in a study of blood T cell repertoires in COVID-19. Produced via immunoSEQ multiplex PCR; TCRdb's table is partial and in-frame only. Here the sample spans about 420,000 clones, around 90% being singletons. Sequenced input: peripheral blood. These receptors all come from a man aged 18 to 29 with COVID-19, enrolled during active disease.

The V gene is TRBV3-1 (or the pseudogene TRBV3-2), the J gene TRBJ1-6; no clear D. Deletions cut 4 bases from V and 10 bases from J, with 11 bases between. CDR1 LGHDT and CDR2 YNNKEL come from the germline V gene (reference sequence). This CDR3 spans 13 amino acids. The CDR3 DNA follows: TGTGCCAGCAGCCCTAGTAAGTTATCACCCCTCCACTTT. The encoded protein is CASSPSKLSPLHF.

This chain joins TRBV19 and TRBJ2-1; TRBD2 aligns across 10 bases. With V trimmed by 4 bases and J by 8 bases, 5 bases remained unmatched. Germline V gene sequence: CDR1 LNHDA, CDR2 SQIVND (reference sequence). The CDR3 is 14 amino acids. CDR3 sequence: CASSTAGGMYEQFF. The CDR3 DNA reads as TGTGCCAGTAGTACAGCGGGGGGGATGTATGAGCAGTTCTTC.

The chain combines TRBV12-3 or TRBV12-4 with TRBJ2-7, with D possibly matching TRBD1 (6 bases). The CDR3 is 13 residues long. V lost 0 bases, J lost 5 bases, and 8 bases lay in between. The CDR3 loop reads CASSLATGHEQYF. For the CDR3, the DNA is TGTGCCAGCAGTTTAGCTACAGGGCACGAGCAGTACTTC.

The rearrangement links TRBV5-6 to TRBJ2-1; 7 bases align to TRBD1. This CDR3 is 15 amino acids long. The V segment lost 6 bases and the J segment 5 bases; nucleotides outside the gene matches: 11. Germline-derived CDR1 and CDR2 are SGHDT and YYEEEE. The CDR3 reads CASKNHSTGDNEQFF. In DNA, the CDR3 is TGTGCCAGCAAAAATCACTCAACAGGGGACAATGAGCAGTTCTTC.

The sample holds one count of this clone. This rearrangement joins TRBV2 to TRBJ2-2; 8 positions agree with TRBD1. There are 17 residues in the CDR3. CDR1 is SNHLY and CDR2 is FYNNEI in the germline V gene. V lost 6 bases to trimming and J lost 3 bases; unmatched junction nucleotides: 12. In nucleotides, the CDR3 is TGTGCCAGCAGGAGGGGCAGGGGGCGAGGGGACACCGGGGAGCTGTTTTTT. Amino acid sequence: CASRRGRGRGDTGELFF.

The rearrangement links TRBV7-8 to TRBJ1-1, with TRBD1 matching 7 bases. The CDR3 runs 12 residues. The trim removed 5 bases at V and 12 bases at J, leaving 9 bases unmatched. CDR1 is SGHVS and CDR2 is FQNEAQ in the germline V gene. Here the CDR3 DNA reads TGTGCCAGCAGCCGGAACGGTAGGGGGCCTTTCTTT. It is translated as CASSRNGRGPFF. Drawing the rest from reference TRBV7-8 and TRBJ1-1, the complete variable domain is GAGVSQSPRYKVAKRGQDVALRCDPISGHVSLFWYQQALGQGPEFLTYFQNEAQLDKSGLPSDRFFAERPEGSVSTLKIQRTQQEDSAVYLCASSRNGRGPFFGQGTRLTVV.

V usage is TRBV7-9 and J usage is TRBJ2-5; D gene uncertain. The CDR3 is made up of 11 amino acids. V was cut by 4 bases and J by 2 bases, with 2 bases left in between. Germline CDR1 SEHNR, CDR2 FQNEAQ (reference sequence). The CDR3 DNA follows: TGTGCCAGCAGCTCTCAAGAGACCCAGTACTTC. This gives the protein CASSSQETQYF. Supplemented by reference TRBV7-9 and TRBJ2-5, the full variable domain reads DTGVSQNPRHKITKRGQNVTFRCDPISEHNRLYWYRQTLGQGPEFLTYFQNEAQLEKSRLLSDRFSAERPKGSFSTLEIQRTEQGDSAMYLCASSSQETQYFGPGTRLLVL.

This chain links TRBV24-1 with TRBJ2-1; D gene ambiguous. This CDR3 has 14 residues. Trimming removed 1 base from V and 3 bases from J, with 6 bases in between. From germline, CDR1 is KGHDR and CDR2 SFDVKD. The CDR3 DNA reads TGTGCCACCAGTGATTTATCACACTACAATGAGCAGTTCTTC. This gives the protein CATSDLSHYNEQFF.

This CDR3 reads CASSYRLAGGSSYNEQFF. The CDR3 bases are TGTGCCAGCAGCTACAGACTAGCGGGAGGGAGCTCCTACAATGAGCAGTTCTTC. The chain links TRBV7-2 to TRBJ2-1, with 14 nucleotides matching TRBD2. From germline, CDR1 is SGHTA and CDR2 FQGNSA. The CDR3 is 18 amino acids. The J segment lost 0 bases and the V segment lost 4 bases, leaving 5 bases of the junction unmatched.

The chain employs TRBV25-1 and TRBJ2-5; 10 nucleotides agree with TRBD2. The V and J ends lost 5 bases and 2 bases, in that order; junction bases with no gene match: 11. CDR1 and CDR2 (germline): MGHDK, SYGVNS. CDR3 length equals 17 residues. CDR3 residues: CASSPNRLAGLQETQYF. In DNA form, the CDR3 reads TGTGCCAGCAGTCCTAACCGACTAGCGGGCCTTCAAGAGACCCAGTACTTC.

The CDR3: CACTLAGTSTDTQYF. CDR3 DNA: TGTGCCTGTACACTAGCGGGAACTAGCACAGATACGCAGTATTTT. The chain uses TRBV30 and TRBJ2-3, with 10 nucleotides matching TRBD2. Germline CDR1 is GTSNPN and CDR2 is SVGIG (reference sequence). The CDR3 length is 15 residues. V trimming: 6 bases; J trimming: 0 bases; junction bases outside the gene matches: 6.

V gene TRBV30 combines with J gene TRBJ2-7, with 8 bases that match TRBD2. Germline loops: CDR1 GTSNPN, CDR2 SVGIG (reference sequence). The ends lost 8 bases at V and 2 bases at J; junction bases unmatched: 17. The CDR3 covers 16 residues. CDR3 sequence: CAHSRTTSGFPYEQYF. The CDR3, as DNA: TGTGCCCACTCAAGGACCACTAGCGGTTTTCCCTACGAGCAGTACTTC.

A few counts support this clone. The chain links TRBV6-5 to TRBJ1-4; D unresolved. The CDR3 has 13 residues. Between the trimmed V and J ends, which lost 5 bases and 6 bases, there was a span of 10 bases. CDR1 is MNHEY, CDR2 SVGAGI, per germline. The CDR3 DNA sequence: TGTGCCAGCAGTCCTAAAGAGGATGAAAAACTGTTTTTT. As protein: CASSPKEDEKLFF.

The CDR3 bases are TGTGCCAGCAGTCTCGGACAGTTCACTGAAGCTTTCTTT. This codes for CASSLGQFTEAFF. The chain uses TRBV27 and TRBJ1-1, with D tentatively TRBD1 (6 bases). The V gene lost 5 bases and the J gene lost 4 bases, with 11 bases spanning the gap. Germline V lookup: CDR1 MNHEY, CDR2 SMNVEV (reference sequence). The CDR3 extends over 13 amino acids.

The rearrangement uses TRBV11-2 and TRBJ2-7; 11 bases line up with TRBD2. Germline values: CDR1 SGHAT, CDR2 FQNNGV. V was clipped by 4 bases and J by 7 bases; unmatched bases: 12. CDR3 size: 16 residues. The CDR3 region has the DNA TGTGCCAGCAGCTCCACTAGCGGGAGAGGGTTTGGGGAGCAGTACTTC. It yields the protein CASSSTSGRGFGEQYF. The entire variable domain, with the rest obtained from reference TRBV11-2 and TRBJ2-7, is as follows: EAGVAQSPRYKIIEKRQSVAFWCNPISGHATLYWYQQILGQGPKLLIQFQNNGVVDDSQLPKDRFSAERLKGVDSTLKIQPAKLEDSAVYLCASSSTSGRGFGEQYFGPGTRLTVT.

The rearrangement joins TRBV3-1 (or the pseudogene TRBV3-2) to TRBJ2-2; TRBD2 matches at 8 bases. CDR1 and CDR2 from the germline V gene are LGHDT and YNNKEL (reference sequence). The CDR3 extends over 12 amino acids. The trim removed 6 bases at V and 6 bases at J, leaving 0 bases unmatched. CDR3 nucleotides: TGTGCCAGCAGGCGGGGGGCCGGGGAGCTGTTTTTT. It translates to CASRRGAGELFF.

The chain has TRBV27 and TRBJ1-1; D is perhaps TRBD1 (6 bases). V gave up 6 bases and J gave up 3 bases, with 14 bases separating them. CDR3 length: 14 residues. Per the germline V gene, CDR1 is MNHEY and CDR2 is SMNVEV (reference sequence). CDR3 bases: TGTGCCAGCAGCCGTAGGGGGAGCCACACTGAAGCTTTCTTT. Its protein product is CASSRRGSHTEAFF.

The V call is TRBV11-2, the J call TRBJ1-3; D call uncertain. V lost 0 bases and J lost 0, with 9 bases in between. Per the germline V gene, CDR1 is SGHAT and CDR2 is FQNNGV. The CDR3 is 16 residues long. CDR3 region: CASSLDRESSGNTIYF. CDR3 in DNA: TGTGCCAGCAGCTTAGATCGTGAGAGCTCTGGAAACACCATATATTTT.

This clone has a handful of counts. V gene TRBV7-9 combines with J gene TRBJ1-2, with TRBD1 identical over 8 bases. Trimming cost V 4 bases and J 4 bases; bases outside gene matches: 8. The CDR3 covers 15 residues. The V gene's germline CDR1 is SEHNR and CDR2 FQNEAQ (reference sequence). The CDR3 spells CASSSMDREVYGYTF. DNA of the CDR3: TGTGCCAGCAGCTCTATGGACAGGGAGGTCTATGGCTACACCTTC.

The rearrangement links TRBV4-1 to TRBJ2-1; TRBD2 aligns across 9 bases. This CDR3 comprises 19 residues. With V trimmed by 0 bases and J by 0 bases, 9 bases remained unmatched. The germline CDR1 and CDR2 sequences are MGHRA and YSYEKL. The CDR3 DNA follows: TGCGCCAGCAGCCAAGATCGGGCTAGCGGGGTCCACTCCTACAATGAGCAGTTCTTC. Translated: CASSQDRASGVHSYNEQFF.

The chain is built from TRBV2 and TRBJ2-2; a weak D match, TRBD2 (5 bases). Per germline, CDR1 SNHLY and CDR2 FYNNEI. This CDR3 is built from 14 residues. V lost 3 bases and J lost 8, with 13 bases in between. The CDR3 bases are TGTGCCAGCAGTGACCGGCCCGGGAAGGGGGAGCTGTTTTTT. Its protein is CASSDRPGKGELFF.

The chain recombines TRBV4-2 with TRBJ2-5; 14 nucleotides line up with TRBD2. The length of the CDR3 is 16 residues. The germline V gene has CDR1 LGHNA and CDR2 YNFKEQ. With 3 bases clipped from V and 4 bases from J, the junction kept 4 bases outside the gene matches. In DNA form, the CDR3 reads TGTGCCAGCAGCCATAATGGACTAGCGGGGGGAGAGACCCAGTACTTC. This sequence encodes CASSHNGLAGGETQYF.

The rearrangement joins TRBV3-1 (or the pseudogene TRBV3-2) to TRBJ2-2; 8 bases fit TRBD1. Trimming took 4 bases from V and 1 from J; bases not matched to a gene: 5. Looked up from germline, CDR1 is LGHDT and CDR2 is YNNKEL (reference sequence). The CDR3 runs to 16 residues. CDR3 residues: CASSPTGTGNTGELFF. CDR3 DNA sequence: TGTGCCAGCAGCCCTACCGGGACAGGGAACACCGGGGAGCTGTTTTTT.

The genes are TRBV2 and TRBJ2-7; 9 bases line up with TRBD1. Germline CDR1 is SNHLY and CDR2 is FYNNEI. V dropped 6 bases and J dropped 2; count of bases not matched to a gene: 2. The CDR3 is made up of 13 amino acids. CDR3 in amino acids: CASRDRGPYEQYF. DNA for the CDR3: TGTGCCAGCAGGGACAGGGGTCCCTACGAGCAGTACTTC.

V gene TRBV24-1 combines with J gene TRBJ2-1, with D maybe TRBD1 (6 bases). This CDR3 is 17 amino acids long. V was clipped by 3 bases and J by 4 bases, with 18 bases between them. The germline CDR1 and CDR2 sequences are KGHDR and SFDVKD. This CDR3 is CATSDRQAPEGYNEQFF. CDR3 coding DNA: TGTGCCACCAGTGATAGACAGGCCCCTGAAGGGTACAATGAGCAGTTCTTC.

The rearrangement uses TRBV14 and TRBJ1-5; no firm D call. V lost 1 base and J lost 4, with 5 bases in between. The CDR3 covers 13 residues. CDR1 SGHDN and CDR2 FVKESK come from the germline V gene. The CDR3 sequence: CASSQGLNQPQHF. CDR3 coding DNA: TGTGCCAGCAGCCAAGGGCTTAATCAGCCCCAGCATTTT.

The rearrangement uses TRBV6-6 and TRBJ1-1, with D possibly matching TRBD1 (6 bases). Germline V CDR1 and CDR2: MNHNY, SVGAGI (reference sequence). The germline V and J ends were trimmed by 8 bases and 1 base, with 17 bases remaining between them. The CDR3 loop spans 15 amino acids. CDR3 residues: CASVPQGKANTEAFF. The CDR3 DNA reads TGTGCCAGCGTACCTCAGGGGAAGGCGAACACTGAAGCTTTCTTT.